These 27 T cell receptor beta chains were sequenced from one sample in a study of shared clonotypes between healthy human individuals. In the naive CD8 group, cells lacked CD45RO and were positively selected for CCR7, so terminally differentiated effector memory CD45RA+ cells were left out. Assay: immunoSEQ multiplex PCR; the TCRdb copy retains only in-frame clones and omits some. This table holds around 550,000 clones, around 96% found once. Material: naive CD8+ T cells sorted from blood. The source is a woman under 40 in good health.

CDR3 residues: CASSYSYSPTGYEQYF. As DNA, the CDR3 is TGTGCCAGCAGTTACTCGTATAGCCCTACTGGCTACGAGCAGTACTTC. V and J are TRBV6-6 and TRBJ2-5; no firm D call. The end of the DNA is better explained by TRBJ2-7, so the J call may be wrong. The V gene's germline CDR1 is MNHNY and CDR2 SVGAGI (reference sequence). The CDR3 has 16 amino acids.

The chain joins TRBV28 to TRBJ1-5; a possible D gene is TRBD1 (6 bases). V gave up 4 bases and J gave up 4 bases, with 14 bases separating them. The length of the CDR3 is 15 residues. Germline loops: CDR1 MDHEN, CDR2 SYDVKM. The CDR3 coding sequence is TGTGCCAGCAGTTCAACCGACAGGCCGAATCAGCCCCAGCATTTT. Translated, it gives CASSSTDRPNQPQHF.

The gene calls are TRBV2 and TRBJ2-1; D is ambiguous. The CDR3 extends over 13 amino acids. With 4 bases removed from V and 7 bases from J, the gap between germline ends came to 11 bases. Germline V CDR1 and CDR2: SNHLY, FYNNEI. As DNA, the CDR3 is TGTGCCAGCAGTGGATTTACTAATAATGAGCAGTTCTTC. Its translation is CASSGFTNNEQFF.

The chain employs TRBV4-1 and TRBJ2-7, with D possibly being TRBD2 (6 bases). The CDR3 contains 14 residues. V lost 0 bases and J 1 base, leaving 7 bases between the germline ends. CDR1 and CDR2 (germline): MGHRA, YSYEKL. The CDR3, as DNA: TGCGCCAGCAGCCAAGACGGGGGATCCTACGAGCAGTACTTC. As protein: CASSQDGGSYEQYF.

This clone appeared a few times. V is TRBV14 and J is TRBJ2-7, with unresolved D. V lost 0 bases and J lost 9, with 12 bases in between. This CDR3 has 13 amino acids. Per germline, CDR1 SGHDN and CDR2 FVKESK. The CDR3 coding sequence is TGTGCCAGCAGCCAAGAGTTGGAAGTCGCGCAGTACTTC. This codes for CASSQELEVAQYF.

This chain links TRBV10-3 with TRBJ2-7, with no clear D. This CDR3 is built from 11 residues. The V end lost 10 bases, the J end lost 1 base, and 8 bases lay between the germline ends. Germline-derived CDR1 and CDR2 are ENHRY and SYGVKD. CDR3: CATSNSYEQYF. As DNA, the CDR3 is TGTGCCACCTCGAATTCCTACGAGCAGTACTTC.

DNA of the CDR3: TGTGCCAGCAGCGTGGGGCCTGGACAGGGTTTCTACGAGCAGTACTTC. This encodes CASSVGPGQGFYEQYF. This chain joins TRBV13 and TRBJ2-7; 8 bases are shared with TRBD1. V trimming: 5 bases; J trimming: 3 bases; junction bases outside the gene matches: 12. This CDR3 comprises 16 residues. The V gene's germline CDR1 is PRHDT and CDR2 FYEKMQ (reference sequence).

The rearrangement joins TRBV7-2 to TRBJ2-2; D gene ambiguous. Trimming removed 4 bases at V and 6 bases at J, with 6 bases between. The CDR3 has 12 amino acids. Germline lookup yields CDR1 SGHTA and CDR2 FQGNSA. Written as DNA, the CDR3 is TGTGCCAGCAGCTCCTTCCCCGGGGAGCTGTTTTTT. Its protein is CASSSFPGELFF.

The chain is built from TRBV6-5 and TRBJ1-1; TRBD1 agrees at 7 bases. This CDR3 comprises 14 residues. Germline V gives CDR1 MNHEY, CDR2 SVGAGI. V lost 6 bases, J lost 4 bases, and 8 bases stayed unmatched. CDR3 amino acids: CASSSDRVGTEAFF. DNA of the CDR3: TGTGCCAGCAGCTCAGACAGGGTGGGCACTGAAGCTTTCTTT.

This clone was seen only once. This sequence joins TRBV5-6 and TRBJ2-7, with TRBD2 matching 7 bases. The germline V gene encodes CDR1 SGHDT and CDR2 YYEEEE. The V segment lost 1 base and the J segment 1 base; nucleotides outside the gene matches: 2. CDR3 length equals 14 residues. CDR3 region: CASSLSGTSYEQYF. In DNA form, the CDR3 reads TGTGCCAGCAGCTTGAGCGGGACGTCCTACGAGCAGTACTTC.

The chain couples TRBV2 to TRBJ2-5; TRBD2 matches 12 bases. The V and J ends lost 3 bases and 0 bases, in that order; junction bases with no gene match: 2. This CDR3 has 16 residues. CDR1 and CDR2 from the germline V gene are SNHLY and FYNNEI. CDR3 sequence: CASSDGTSGYQETQYF. CDR3 DNA: TGTGCCAGCAGTGACGGGACTAGCGGGTACCAAGAGACCCAGTACTTC.

The V gene is TRBV7-8, the J gene TRBJ2-2, with D perhaps matching TRBD2 (6 bases). From germline, CDR1 is SGHVS and CDR2 FQNEAQ. This CDR3 is 14 amino acids long. Trimming stripped 5 bases from V and 6 bases from J, with 13 bases between. This chain's CDR3 is CASSLGGKAGELFF. CDR3 nucleotides: TGTGCCAGCAGCCTCGGCGGGAAGGCCGGGGAGCTGTTTTTT. Based on the CDR3 plus reference TRBV7-8 and TRBJ2-2, the full variable domain is GAGVSQSPRYKVAKRGQDVALRCDPISGHVSLFWYQQALGQGPEFLTYFQNEAQLDKSGLPSDRFFAERPEGSVSTLKIQRTQQEDSAVYLCASSLGGKAGELFFGEGSRLTVL.

The genes are TRBV19 and TRBJ2-1, with 8 bases lining up with TRBD2. Germline CDR1 and CDR2: LNHDA and SQIVND (reference sequence). V gave up 7 bases and J gave up 5 bases; unmatched junction bases: 10. The CDR3 is 15 residues long. In nucleotides, the CDR3 is TGTGCCAGTACCCCCAGCGGGAGCCTTAACAATGAGCAGTTCTTC. It specifies CASTPSGSLNNEQFF.

This chain links TRBV27 with TRBJ2-1; D gene uncertain. Germline lookup yields CDR1 MNHEY and CDR2 SMNVEV (reference sequence). This CDR3 region has 14 residues. V was clipped by 11 bases and J by 2 bases, with 16 bases between them. CDR3 sequence (DNA): TGTGCCGTCAGGTTGGGCGTAACCTACAATGAGCAGTTCTTC. The encoded protein is CAVRLGVTYNEQFF.

The chain carries TRBV29-1 and TRBJ1-3; D call uncertain. Germline V gives CDR1 SQVTM, CDR2 ANQGSEA. Trimming removed 7 bases from V and 2 bases from J, with 15 bases in between. This CDR3 is 14 amino acids long. The CDR3 spells CSARGNFAGNTIYF. CDR3 sequence (DNA): TGCAGCGCCCGAGGGAACTTTGCTGGAAACACCATATATTTT.

The J gene is TRBJ1-2, the V gene TRBV5-6, with 10 bases that match TRBD1. CDR3 length: 14 amino acids. Trimming removed 4 bases from V and 3 bases from J; junction bases left unmatched: 3. Germline V gene data show CDR1 as SGHDT and CDR2 as YYEEEE. The CDR3 DNA is TGTGCCAGCAGCCCAGGGACAGGGGACTATGGCTACACCTTC. It is translated as CASSPGTGDYGYTF.

On this clone: Different DNA sequences within this sample yield the same CDR3. This sequence joins TRBV27 and TRBJ1-2, with TRBD1 matching 8 bases. V was clipped by 2 bases and J by 4 bases; unmatched bases: 3. Germline values: CDR1 MNHEY, CDR2 SMNVEV (reference sequence). The CDR3 is 14 residues long. CDR3 coding DNA: TGTGCCAGCAGTTTACAGGGGGCTGGCTATGGCTACACCTTC. Translation gives CASSLQGAGYGYTF.

V gene TRBV27 combines with J gene TRBJ2-2, with D hard to call. Trimming shortened V by 3 bases and J by 0 bases, and 8 bases separated the two germline ends. Germline loops: CDR1 MNHEY, CDR2 SMNVEV (reference sequence). The CDR3 spans 15 residues. CDR3 nucleotides: TGTGCCAGCAGTTTTGGCATCGCGAACACCGGGGAGCTGTTTTTT. Amino acids: CASSFGIANTGELFF.

The chain couples TRBV29-1 to TRBJ2-1, with 11 bases that match TRBD2. Germline CDR1 SQVTM, CDR2 ANQGSEA. Trimming cost V 1 base and J 7 bases; bases outside gene matches: 6. The CDR3 is 15 amino acids. The CDR3 here is CSVEVGSGRGNEQFF. CDR3 nucleotides: TGCAGCGTTGAAGTAGGTAGCGGGAGGGGAAATGAGCAGTTCTTC.

The rearrangement uses TRBV5-1 and TRBJ2-7, with D maybe TRBD2 (5 bases). V gave up 5 bases and J gave up 6 bases, with 12 bases separating them. Germline-derived CDR1 and CDR2 are SGHRS and YFSETQ. CDR3 length: 12 amino acids. CDR3 nucleotides: TGCGCCAGCAGAGGATTCGAGGGCGAGCAGTACTTC. This encodes CASRGFEGEQYF. Using reference TRBV5-1 and TRBJ2-7 for the parts outside the CDR3, the full variable domain is KAGVTQTPRYLIKTRGQQVTLSCSPISGHRSVSWYQQTPGQGLQFLFEYFSETQRNKGNFPGRFSGRQFSNSRSEMNVSTLELGDSALYLCASRGFEGEQYFGPGTRLTVT.

CDR3 protein: CASSYTKTEQGWEQYF. CDR3 coding DNA: TGTGCCAGCAGTTACACAAAAACGGAACAGGGTTGGGAGCAGTACTTC. The chain is built from TRBV6-6 and TRBJ2-7; possibly TRBD1 for D (6 bases). The germline CDR1 and CDR2 sequences are MNHNY and SVGAGI (reference sequence). The CDR3 extends over 16 amino acids. Trimming left V 2 bases short and J 7 bases short, with 21 bases between.

The V call is TRBV7-9, the J call TRBJ2-7; D is possibly TRBD1 (5 bases). Germline lookup yields CDR1 SEHNR and CDR2 FQNEAQ (reference sequence). Trimming pared 5 bases from V and 5 bases from J, leaving 13 bases between. The CDR3 runs 13 residues. The CDR3 coding sequence is TGTGCCAGCAGCACCGGTTTGACAGACGAGCAGTACTTC. Residues: CASSTGLTDEQYF. The variable domain in full, with the rest retrieved from reference TRBV7-9 and TRBJ2-7, is DTGVSQNPRHKITKRGQNVTFRCDPISEHNRLYWYRQTLGQGPEFLTYFQNEAQLEKSRLLSDRFSAERPKGSFSTLEIQRTEQGDSAMYLCASSTGLTDEQYFGPGTRLTVT.

This chain links TRBV19 with TRBJ1-3; D is uncertain. Trimming left V 7 bases short and J 0 bases short, with 13 bases between. Germline CDR1 and CDR2: LNHDA and SQIVND (reference sequence). The CDR3 is 15 amino acids. CDR3 sequence reads: CASKTAGISGNTIYF. CDR3 nucleotides: TGTGCCAGTAAGACTGCGGGCATCTCTGGAAACACCATATATTTT.

The chain is built from TRBV30 and TRBJ1-1; 9 positions match TRBD1. J lost 5 bases, V lost 2 bases, and 6 bases had no gene match. The germline V gene encodes CDR1 GTSNPN and CDR2 SVGIG (reference sequence). The CDR3 consists of 14 residues. This CDR3 reads CAWSTGQGTTEAFF. The CDR3 DNA follows: TGTGCCTGGAGTACAGGACAGGGGACAACTGAAGCTTTCTTT.

The chain is built from TRBV7-9 and TRBJ1-1, with TRBD1 identical over 7 bases. This CDR3 is 15 amino acids long. The germline gives CDR1 SEHNR, CDR2 FQNEAQ (reference sequence). V gave up 6 bases and J gave up 1 base; unmatched junction bases: 8. The CDR3 region has the DNA TGTGCCAGCAGGCAGACAGGGCCCGCGAACACTGAAGCTTTCTTT. Translating it yields CASRQTGPANTEAFF.

The chain has TRBV4-1 and TRBJ2-7; D possibly uses TRBD1 or TRBD2 (5 bases each). V was shortened by 4 bases and J by 7 bases, with 14 bases between the two germline ends. CDR1 is MGHRA, CDR2 YSYEKL, per germline. This CDR3 has 13 residues. CDR3 region: CASSPPRGGEQYF. CDR3 DNA: TGCGCCAGCAGCCCGCCCCGGGGCGGGGAGCAGTACTTC.

V is TRBV2 and J is TRBJ2-5; TRBD2 might be the D (6 bases). Germline loops: CDR1 SNHLY, CDR2 FYNNEI. V lost 5 bases and J 5 bases, leaving 15 bases between the germline ends. The CDR3 is 14 amino acids. The DNA of the CDR3 is TGTGCCAGCAGTTGGGTCGGGAGTGATGAGACCCAGTACTTC. Its translation is CASSWVGSDETQYF.